Listed here are 11 T cell receptor beta chains from one sample, sequenced in a study of early T cells in non-severe SARS-CoV-2 infection. TCRdb recomputed calls from the 5' RACE reads with MiXCR, one row per CDR3 protein. The sample lists 75,000 to 95,000 distinct CDR3 sequences, 16% occurring once. Here the sequenced sample was whole blood, taken at baseline. These TCRs come from an adult who was a healthcare worker with PCR-confirmed SARS-CoV-2 infection or an uninfected control (not recorded which).

The genes are TRBV7-3 and TRBJ2-3, with D possibly being TRBD1 (6 bases). The CDR3 is 14 amino acids. The germline V and J ends were trimmed by 2 bases and 3 bases, with 9 bases remaining between them. Germline CDR1 reads SGHTA; CDR2 reads FQGTGA. The CDR3 nucleotides are TGTGCCAGCAGCTTACAGGGGTGGACAGATACGCAGTATTTT. It specifies CASSLQGWTDTQYF. Combining the CDR3 with reference TRBV7-3 and TRBJ2-3 gives the whole variable domain GAGVSQTPSNKVTEKGKYVELRCDPISGHTALYWYRQSLGQGPEFLIYFQGTGAADDSGLPNDRFFAVRPEGSVSTLKIQRTERGDSAVYLCASSLQGWTDTQYFGPGTRLTVL.

This chain connects TRBV4-1 to TRBJ2-2, with D hard to call. V was cut by 1 base and J by 4 bases, with 7 bases left in between. Per germline, CDR1 MGHRA and CDR2 YSYEKL. The CDR3 consists of 14 residues. The DNA for the CDR3 is TGCGCCAGCAGCCAAGGGGCCAGCACCGGGGAGCTGTTTTTT. It yields the protein CASSQGASTGELFF.

The sample holds a few counts of this clonotype. This chain connects TRBV10-2 to TRBJ1-5, with 7 positions matching TRBD1. CDR1 and CDR2 from the germline V gene are WSHSY and SAAADI. CDR3 size: 14 residues. V trimming: 5 bases; J trimming: 7 bases; junction bases outside the gene matches: 8. The CDR3 sequence: CASSNRQGLQPQHF. The CDR3 DNA reads TGCGCCAGCAGTAATCGACAGGGTCTACAGCCCCAGCATTTT.

J is TRBJ2-2 and V is TRBV18, with 10 bases lining up with TRBD2. With V trimmed by 3 bases and J by 3 bases, 7 bases remained unmatched. The CDR3 sequence is 17 residues long. Germline values: CDR1 KGHSH, CDR2 LQKENI. The CDR3 DNA reads TGTGCCAGCTCACCCGGACTAGCGGTTTCGGACACCGGGGAGCTGTTTTTT. Translating gives CASSPGLAVSDTGELFF.

This clonotype was counted at least ten times. The chain has TRBV18 and TRBJ2-7; tentatively, D is TRBD1 (6 bases). CDR1 and CDR2 from the germline V gene are KGHSH and LQKENI. The CDR3 loop spans 14 amino acids. V was trimmed by 2 bases and J by 3 bases, leaving 11 bases between them. CDR3 region: CASSPRDKHYEQYF. The CDR3 bases are TGTGCCAGCTCACCAAGGGACAAGCACTACGAGCAGTACTTC.

The gene calls are TRBV2 and TRBJ2-5, with TRBD2 as a possible D gene (5 bases). This CDR3 has 14 residues. Per germline, CDR1 SNHLY and CDR2 FYNNEI. V gave up 7 bases and J gave up 6 bases, with 18 bases separating them. CDR3 region: CASKEGLNGKTQYF. The CDR3 DNA follows: TGTGCCAGCAAGGAAGGGCTTAACGGGAAGACCCAGTACTTC.

This clonotype was observed a handful of times. The rearrangement uses TRBV19 and TRBJ2-7; 9 nucleotides line up with TRBD1. Germline CDR1 LNHDA, CDR2 SQIVND (reference sequence). Trimming took 6 bases from V and 4 from J; bases not matched to a gene: 7. The CDR3 is made up of 14 amino acids. CDR3 bases: TGTGCCAGTAGCGACGGGACAGGGCCATACGAGCAGTACTTC. It yields the protein CASSDGTGPYEQYF.

This clonotype was seen a handful of times. This chain connects TRBV24-1 to TRBJ1-5; 7 positions agree with TRBD1. Looked up from germline, CDR1 is KGHDR and CDR2 is SFDVKD. The CDR3 totals 14 residues. The trim removed 6 bases at V and 3 bases at J, leaving 4 bases unmatched. The CDR3 protein is CATSPTGDNQPQHF. In nucleotides, the CDR3 is TGTGCCACCAGTCCTACAGGGGACAATCAGCCCCAGCATTTT.

This clonotype showed up many times. The rearrangement joins TRBV12-3 or TRBV12-4 to TRBJ2-1, with 8 bases lining up with TRBD1. The V gene end was trimmed by 8 bases and the J gene end by 7 bases; junction bases not matched to a gene: 7. CDR3 length: 13 residues. The CDR3 is CASSGGAGNEQFF. CDR3 coding DNA: TGTGCCAGCTCAGGGGGCGCAGGGAATGAGCAGTTCTTC.

This clonotype was picked up a small number of times. This chain connects TRBV21-1 to TRBJ2-7; the table's TRBD1 call for D was not verified on the DNA. TRBV21-1 is flagged as a pseudogene. The CDR3 has 15 residues. The CDR3 here is CASSKGPQGSYEQYF. CDR3 coding DNA: TGTGCCAGCAGCAAAGGTCCCCAGGGTAGCTACGAGCAGTACTTC.

There are a few counts of this clonotype. One end of the junction varies from germline; a read error may be responsible. This sequence joins TRBV7-9 and TRBJ1-6, with D possibly matching TRBD1 (5 bases). Per the germline V gene, CDR1 is SEHNR and CDR2 is FQNEAQ (reference sequence). This CDR3 region has 16 residues. The CDR3 region is CASSLGGALNNPPLHF. The CDR3 nucleotides read TGTGCCAGCAGCTTAGGAGGGGCACTAAATAATCCACCCCTCCACTTT.